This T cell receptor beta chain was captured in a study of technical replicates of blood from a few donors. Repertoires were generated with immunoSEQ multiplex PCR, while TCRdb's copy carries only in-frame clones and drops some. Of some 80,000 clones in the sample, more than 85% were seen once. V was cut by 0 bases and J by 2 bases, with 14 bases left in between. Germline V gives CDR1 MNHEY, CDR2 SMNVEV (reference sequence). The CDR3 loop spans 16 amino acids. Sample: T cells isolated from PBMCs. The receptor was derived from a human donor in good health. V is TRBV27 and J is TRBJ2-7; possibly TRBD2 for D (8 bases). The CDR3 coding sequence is TGTGCCAGCAGTTTATCGCCAGGGGGACTAGCCTACGAGCAGTACTTC. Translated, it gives CASSLSPGGLAYEQYF.